The clone carrying this T cell receptor (beta chain) has only a few counts. The antigen is unknown. Noted time point: persistent/refractory GD, antithyroid drugs over 5 years with positive TRAb. The TCR library used RNA extracted from PBMCs. Looked up from germline, CDR1 is SGHVS and CDR2 is FNYEAQ. The germline V and J ends were trimmed by 5 bases and 1 base, with 23 bases remaining between them. CDR3 length: 19 residues. The entry originates in a study of regulatory T cells in long-lasting Graves disease. Study-wide background: It was over 5 years of antithyroid drugs, with positive TSH receptor antibodies, that meant persistent Graves' disease. Overall study results and limits: Since the sample size was small, accuracy may have been reduced. Segments TRBV28, TRBJ1-2 and TRBJ2-5 showed preferential usage in persistent disease. Comparison showed that persistent patients shared more public clonotypes (2,741) than new patients (approximately 1,000).

Relying on iRepertoire HTBI primers and Arm-PCR of CDR3 regions, the team built TCR beta libraries. MiXCR was run by TCRdb on the multiplex PCR reads, yielding one entry per CDR3 protein. The profile shows about 470,000 distinct CDR3 sequences, around 20% of them singletons. The V call is TRBV7-6, the J call TRBJ2-2, with TRBD2 as a possible D gene (5 bases). The sequencing used peripheral blood mononuclear cells (PBMCs), collected when the disease was refractory, from a patient treated with antithyroid drugs. The sequence came from a female donor with Graves disease. The CDR3 here is CASSKLGRELSKNTGELFF. CDR3 in DNA: TGTGCCAGCAGCAAGCTAGGACGGGAACTCTCAAAGAACACCGGGGAGCTGTTTTTT.